This T cell receptor beta chain is drawn from a study of shared clonotypes between healthy human individuals (TCRdb year 2020). About the full investigation: The cohort comprised a couple of women and a few men aged 18 to 49 years. For each donor, three plates each were used for CD4 naive and CD4 memory, two plates were used for CD8 naive, and one plate was used for CD8 memory. To increase sequencing depth and limit assay-specific biases, TCR repertoire library preparation and sequencing were carried out by different laboratories using diverse techniques. Each donor's leukapheresis produced roughly between roughly 0.85 and 9 billion PBMCs. To estimate repertoire size and how much clonotype sharing occurs between individuals, the study deeply sequenced the blood TCR repertoires of five or six healthy adults. Overall results and qualifications from the work: Clonotypes shared by all four sorted-subset donors showed higher generation probabilities than non-shared clonotypes. Larger estimated clonotype richness was generally found for naive subsets than for memory subsets. Pairwise subsampling indicated that sequencing depth was expected to affect the degree of clonotype sharing among donors. Sampling was restricted to blood, and TCR repertoires in tissues likely differ from the TCR repertoires found in blood. The genetic and exposure-history diversity represented was limited by the small number of donors. Incomplete sequencing was indicated by rarefaction of sorted-subset datasets, despite the large sequencing depth. Across a few donors, 5% to 6% of naive CD4, approximately 3.5% of naive CD8, approximately 2.5% of memory CD4, and 0.4% to 0.45% of memory CD8 clonotypes were shared.

The donors were healthy, HIV-negative adults with no recently reported acute infections or vaccinations. All donors were Caucasian adults living in Nashville, Tennessee, USA. CD4+ T cells were enriched by magnetic negative selection, after which naive cells were positively selected on CD45RA and the negative fraction was taken as the memory subset. After blood collection by leukapheresis, PBMCs were isolated using Ficoll-Histopaque density gradient centrifugation and then cryopreserved in the vapor phase of liquid nitrogen. Analytical flow cytometry was used to check the purity and quantity of each magnetically sorted T cell population. Each sorted fraction had its genomic DNA isolated and then quantified by UV absorbance on a Nanodrop 2000c. Points on this clone: Its cognate antigen has yet to be identified. Per-base qualities were not stored, and no clone one base away is much larger.

TCR CDR3 regions were amplified from genomic DNA by multiplex PCR using the deep immunoSEQ assay. Genomic DNA extracted from each cell subset was distributed evenly over all wells of several immunoSEQ 96-well plates, and each plate served as one replicate. For sorted subsets, about 200 ng genomic DNA, equal to about 30,000 T cell genomes, was loaded into each replicate PCR. Purified libraries were quantified with a Qubit 3.0 fluorometer, sized on a Bioanalyzer 2100, and re-quantified with the KAPA Library Quantification kit. Each immunoSEQ 96-well plate was sequenced on its own single-read 150-cycle Illumina NextSeq 550 flow cell. The study's processing was this. Because the immunoSEQ output held only junctional sequences and lacked quality scores, the filtering could not match the filtering applied to full-length reads. To assign V/J genes and CDR3, sequences were annotated against IMGT germline references using PyIR, a Python wrapper for IgBLAST v1.9. Reads were removed for weak V/J assignments (E-value above 1e-6), missing CDR3, stop codons, out-of-frame junctions, or ambiguous translated residues. V3J clonotypes were defined as sequences sharing an identical inferred V gene, J gene, and CDR3 amino acid sequence. Percentage overlap between repertoires was computed as shared unique clonotypes divided by the size of the smaller repertoire. Three approaches were used to assess repertoire richness: RTK rarefaction, the Chao1 estimator, and Recon v2.1 estimates of unobserved clonotypes. Generation probabilities were computed with OLGA for all TCRbeta clonotypes obtained by the gDNA method from a handful of donors. TCRdb mirrors the immuneACCESS table, restricted to in-frame sequences. Some clones are absent from its copies; in checked studies, under half trace to an unresolved V gene, and the reason for the others is unknown. V and J calls and clone size come straight from that table; D and trimming were deduced from the DNA. The sample table shows about 2.3 million clones, and 85% to 95% are seen once. Under 0.45% of the sample rests with the top ten.

The receptor's source is a man aged 18 to 35 in good health. Some clones in this sample may be carry-over from other donors' samples. Sequenced input: naive CD4+ T cells from PBMCs. The cell subset or site label here, explained by the study, means: CD45RA+ positively selected.

This receptor carries the CDR3 CASSFGQGSYEQYF. In nucleotides, the sequence is TGTGCCAGCAGCTTCGGACAGGGTTCCTACGAGCAGTACTTC. This chain joins TRBV7-6 to TRBJ2-7, with 8 junctional bases fitting TRBD1. CDR3 length: 14 amino acids, cysteine to phenylalanine. The sequence is cut down to CDR3 DNA, 42 bases in frame from base 1. The germline V gene specifies SGHVS as CDR1 and FNYEAQ as CDR2. The V end gives up 3 bases and the J end 1 base, leaving 2 bases in the junction not matched to a gene. The reference TRBV7-6 and TRBJ2-7 proteins fill in what lies around the CDR3, so the full variable domain reads GAGVSQSPRYKVTKRGQDVALRCDPISGHVSLYWYRQALGQGPEFLTYFNYEAQQDKSGLPNDRFSAERPEGSISTLTIQRTEQRDSAMYRCASSFGQGSYEQYFGPGTRLTVT.